The 20 T cell receptor beta chains in this list originate from one sample, sequenced in a study of blood T cells in healthy people across ages. The use of a sample-barcoded 5' primer and a J-beta primer mix characterized a second PCR of roughly 6 to 12 cycles. TCRdb used MiXCR to reprocess the 5' RACE reads, holding one entry per CDR3 protein. The sample has around 1,000,000 distinct CDR3 sequences, 20% to 25% seen once. These records were also assigned to another study, of T cells of mothers and their children.

The sequencing sample was made of blood. The source of these receptors is a girl aged 2 to 10 in good health.

This clonotype showed up just a few times. This chain links TRBV28 with TRBJ2-4; a possible D gene is TRBD2 (7 bases). Deletions cut 1 base from V and 12 bases from J, with 19 bases between. This CDR3 has 15 amino acids. Germline V gene sequence: CDR1 MDHEN, CDR2 SYDVKM. CDR3 coding DNA: TGTGCCAGCAGTTTATCCGGGGGGCCCCGCACCGGTCAGTACTTC. Translation gives CASSLSGGPRTGQYF.

A few counts support this clonotype. The V call is TRBV11-3, the J call TRBJ2-3; the D is unclear. Trimming removed 1 base from V and 3 bases from J, with 11 bases in between. Germline CDR1 and CDR2: SGHNT and YENEEA. The CDR3 consists of 15 residues. CDR3 in DNA: TGTGCCAGCAGCTTAGGGCAGGCCCATACAGATACGCAGTATTTT. As protein: CASSLGQAHTDTQYF.

The chain recombines TRBV9 with TRBJ2-5, with D perhaps matching TRBD1 (6 bases). The CDR3 contains 14 residues. V was trimmed by 0 bases and J by 3 bases, leaving 9 bases between them. Germline-derived CDR1 and CDR2 are SGDLS and YYNGEE. The CDR3 sequence is CASSVDRTEETQYF. The CDR3 DNA is TGTGCCAGCAGCGTAGATAGGACAGAAGAGACCCAGTACTTC.

The rearrangement links TRBV4-1 to TRBJ1-2, with TRBD1 matching over 7 bases. V gave up 3 bases and J gave up 2 bases; unmatched junction bases: 6. The length of the CDR3 is 15 residues. Looked up from germline, CDR1 is MGHRA and CDR2 is YSYEKL. The CDR3 DNA sequence: TGCGCCAGCAGCCAGGCGAGGGGGCCCAACTATGGCTACACCTTC. This translates into CASSQARGPNYGYTF.

This clonotype has ten or more counts. The DNA for the CDR3 is TGTGCCAGCAGCGTAGATGGAGGGGCAGATACGCAGTATTTT. Its translation is CASSVDGGADTQYF. The chain links TRBV9 to TRBJ2-3; possibly TRBD2 for D (6 bases). CDR3 length: 14 amino acids. CDR1 is SGDLS, CDR2 YYNGEE, per germline. Trimming stripped 0 bases from V and 4 bases from J, with 9 bases between.

J is TRBJ2-1 and V is TRBV4-1; 8 nucleotides line up with TRBD2. Germline V CDR1 and CDR2: MGHRA, YSYEKL. Trimming at V came to 3 bases and at J to 2 bases, leaving 6 bases not matched to a gene. The CDR3 runs 16 residues. CDR3 sequence reads: CASSHPNGRAYNEQFF. CDR3 in DNA: TGCGCCAGCAGCCATCCGAACGGGAGGGCCTACAATGAGCAGTTCTTC.

This clonotype has just a few counts. The chain has TRBV11-2 and TRBJ2-5; 9 nucleotides agree with TRBD2. Gene TRBJ2-1 matches the end of the DNA better, so the J call may be wrong. The CDR3 length is 15 residues. Per germline, CDR1 SGHAT and CDR2 FQNNGV. Here the CDR3 DNA reads TGTGCCAGCAGCTTAGTGCGGGAGGGGGACAATGAGCAGTTCTTC. Its translation is CASSLVREGDNEQFF.

This clonotype was picked up a small number of times. The genes are TRBV20-1 and TRBJ2-2; 10 positions match TRBD2. This CDR3 contains 15 residues. The germline CDR1 and CDR2 sequences are DFQATT and SNEGSKA (reference sequence). Trimming at V came to 6 bases and at J to 1 base, leaving 5 bases not matched to a gene. The chain's CDR3 is CSAPRTSGNTGELFF. The CDR3 nucleotides are TGCAGTGCCCCGAGGACTAGCGGGAACACCGGGGAGCTGTTTTTT.

This rearrangement joins TRBV4-1 to TRBJ2-4, with D perhaps matching TRBD2 (5 bases). Deletions cut 1 base from V and 9 bases from J, with 10 bases between. The CDR3 length is 13 residues. CDR1 MGHRA and CDR2 YSYEKL come from the germline V gene. The CDR3 sequence is CASSQGSEGIQYF. Here the CDR3 DNA reads TGCGCCAGCAGCCAAGGGTCAGAGGGCATTCAGTACTTC.

This clonotype has at least ten counts. The chain uses TRBV13 and TRBJ2-7, with 13 bases identical to TRBD2. This CDR3 is 16 amino acids long. V gave up 5 bases and J gave up 2 bases; unmatched junction bases: 6. In germline, CDR1 is PRHDT, CDR2 FYEKMQ (reference sequence). CDR3: CASSTEGLAGTYEQYF. The CDR3, as DNA: TGTGCCAGCAGCACTGAGGGACTAGCGGGGACCTACGAGCAGTACTTC.

This clonotype has a count of ten or more. CDR3 sequence: CSASWAQGLSEAFF. The CDR3 coding sequence is TGCAGTGCCAGTTGGGCGCAGGGGCTGAGTGAAGCTTTCTTT. The chain couples TRBV20-1 to TRBJ1-1, with D possibly matching TRBD1 (6 bases). The germline V gene has CDR1 DFQATT and CDR2 SNEGSKA (reference sequence). This CDR3 has 14 amino acids. Deletions cut 6 bases from V and 7 bases from J, with 21 bases between.

The chain joins TRBV3-1 to TRBJ2-1; D might be TRBD2 (5 bases). The CDR3 is 13 amino acids. Germline V CDR1 and CDR2: LGHDT, YNNKEL (reference sequence). Trimming pared 1 base from V and 7 bases from J, leaving 8 bases between. The CDR3 DNA follows: TGTGCCAGCAGCCAAGGGTCGGGAAATGAGCAGTTCTTC. Translation gives CASSQGSGNEQFF.

About this clonotype itself: Sequence at one end of the junction differs from germline and may be a read error. This rearrangement joins TRBV7-9 to TRBJ2-1; no clear D. From germline, CDR1 is SEHNR and CDR2 FQNEAQ (reference sequence). This CDR3 has 11 residues. CDR3 coding DNA: TGTGCCAGCAGCTCTACGGAACCGGGTTCCTTC. Translation: CASSSTEPGSF.

The chain combines TRBV3-1 with TRBJ2-5, with D perhaps matching TRBD1 or TRBD2 (5 bases each). Germline CDR1 is LGHDT and CDR2 is YNNKEL (reference sequence). The CDR3 covers 14 residues. The V gene lost 6 bases and the J gene lost 5 bases, with 16 bases spanning the gap. DNA of the CDR3: TGTGCCAGCAGGGTGATCGGGACCAGGGAGACCCAGTACTTC. Translation: CASRVIGTRETQYF.

The chain employs TRBV2 and TRBJ1-1; TRBD1 might be the D (5 bases). This CDR3 has 13 amino acids. Trimming stripped 7 bases from V and 11 bases from J, with 20 bases between. Germline CDR1 SNHLY, CDR2 FYNNEI. CDR3 region: CASMGREVVAAFF. The CDR3 region has the DNA TGTGCCAGCATGGGCAGGGAGGTGGTGGCGGCTTTCTTT.

The chain carries TRBV9 and TRBJ2-5; D is unclear. The J call is in doubt because the DNA end fits TRBJ2-1 better. The CDR3 consists of 14 residues. Germline CDR1 is SGDLS and CDR2 is YYNGEE. CDR3 coding DNA: TGTGCCAGCAGCCCAACTTCTGGTATTGGTGAGCAGTTCTTC. This translates into CASSPTSGIGEQFF.

This clonotype was seen only a few times. V and J are TRBV7-9 and TRBJ2-5; weak D call: TRBD1 (6 bases). TRBJ2-7 explains the end of the DNA better; the J call may be wrong. This CDR3 contains 17 residues. The germline V gene encodes CDR1 SEHNR and CDR2 FQNEAQ (reference sequence). The CDR3 DNA is TGTGCCAGCAGCCCTGCCCTCTACAGGGTTGAGGGGAACGAGCAGTACTTC. It translates to CASSPALYRVEGNEQYF.

This clonotype was detected a few times. The rearrangement joins TRBV10-3 to TRBJ2-3; D gene ambiguous. The CDR3 length is 15 residues. Germline loops: CDR1 ENHRY, CDR2 SYGVKD. V was cut by 1 base and J by 6 bases, with 14 bases left in between. The CDR3 DNA sequence: TGTGCCATCAGTGAGTTGGCCCGCGAGTCTGATACGCAGTATTTT. Its translation is CAISELARESDTQYF.

This clonotype was detected only a few times. The genes are TRBV29-1 and TRBJ2-1, with 8 bases fitting TRBD2. V lost 7 bases and J lost 7; bases outside the gene matches: 6. The CDR3 runs to 12 residues. Germline CDR1 SQVTM, CDR2 ANQGSEA. CDR3 in DNA: TGCAGCGGCGGGACTAGGCATAATGAGCAGTTCTTC. Protein: CSGGTRHNEQFF.

This clonotype came up a few times. The genes are TRBV12-5 and TRBJ2-5; possibly TRBD1 or TRBD2 for D (5 bases each). The DNA end favors TRBJ2-1, so the J call may be wrong. The CDR3 runs 16 residues. Germline CDR1 LGHNT, CDR2 FRNRAP. The CDR3 sequence: CASGLVNVHGGNEQFF. As DNA, the CDR3 is TGTGCTAGTGGTTTGGTTAATGTCCATGGGGGTAATGAGCAGTTCTTC.